This TCR beta chain is drawn from a study of Graves' ophthalmopathy and Graves' hyperthyroidism. V shed 6 bases, J shed 6 bases, and the junction held 2 bases outside the gene matches. CDR1 and CDR2 from the germline V gene are MGHDK and SYGVNS. The CDR3 consists of 13 residues. Ten or more counts support this clonotype. As the template, RNA transcripts were used to amplify TCR beta CDR3 regions. Scientists carried out first-round RT-PCR using HTBI primers and then a second-round multiplex PCR. TCRdb passed the multiplex PCR reads through MiXCR, listing each CDR3 protein once. The table shows about 240,000 distinct CDR3 sequences, with around 42% occurring only once. It was from about 9.1 ml of fresh peripheral blood that the PBMCs came.

The chain links TRBV25-1 to TRBJ1-4; TRBD1 matches 9 bases. Sequencing was performed on peripheral blood. This clonotype was obtained from an adult man with Graves' ophthalmopathy. In DNA form, the CDR3 reads TGTGCCAGCAGCGGGACAGGGTATGAAAAACTGTTTTTT. Protein product: CASSGTGYEKLFF. The full variable domain, with the rest looked up from reference TRBV25-1 and TRBJ1-4, is EADIYQTPRYLVIGTGKKITLECSQTMGHDKMYWYQQDPGMELHLIHYSYGVNSTEKGDLSSESTVSRIRTEHFPLTLESARPSHTSQYLCASSGTGYEKLFFGSGTQLSVL.